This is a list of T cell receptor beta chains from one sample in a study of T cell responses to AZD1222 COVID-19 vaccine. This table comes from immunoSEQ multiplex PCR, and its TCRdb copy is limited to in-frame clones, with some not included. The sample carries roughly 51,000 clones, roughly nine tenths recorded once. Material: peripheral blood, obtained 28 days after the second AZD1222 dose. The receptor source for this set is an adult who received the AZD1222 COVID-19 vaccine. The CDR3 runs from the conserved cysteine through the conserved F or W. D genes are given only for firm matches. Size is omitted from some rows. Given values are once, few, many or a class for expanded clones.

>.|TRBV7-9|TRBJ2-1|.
CASSLVGGQVEQFF
TGTGCCAGCAGCTTAGTTGGGGGCCAGGTTGAGCAGTTCTTC
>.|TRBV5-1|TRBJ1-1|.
CASSFGGKDTEAFF
TGCGCCAGCAGCTTCGGCGGCAAGGACACTGAAGCTTTCTTT
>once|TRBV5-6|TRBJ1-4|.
CASSLNRYEKLFF
TGTGCCAGCAGCTTGAATAGATATGAAAAACTGTTTTTT
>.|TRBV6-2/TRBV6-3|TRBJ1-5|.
CASSYSIYQPQHF
TGTGCCAGCAGTTACTCGATTTATCAGCCCCAGCATTTT
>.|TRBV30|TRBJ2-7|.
CAWSPGNYEQYF
TGTGCCTGGAGTCCCGGGAACTACGAGCAGTACTTC
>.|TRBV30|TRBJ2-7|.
CAWRAAWAGEQYF
TGTGCCTGGAGGGCCGCGTGGGCGGGAGAGCAGTACTTC
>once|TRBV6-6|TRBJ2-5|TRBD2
CASSPLGLAGGRQETQYF
TGTGCCAGCAGTCCCCTGGGACTAGCGGGAGGGCGCCAAGAGACCCAGTACTTC
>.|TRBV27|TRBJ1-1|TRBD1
CASSEGAYTEAFF
TGTGCCAGCAGTGAGGGGGCTTATACTGAAGCTTTCTTT
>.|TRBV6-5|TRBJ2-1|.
CASSSRPAINGGEQFF
TGTGCCAGCAGTTCCCGGCCAGCGATAAACGGGGGTGAGCAGTTCTTC
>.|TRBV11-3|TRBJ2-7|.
CASSPNTYEQYF
TGTGCCAGCAGCCCAAATACCTACGAGCAGTACTTC
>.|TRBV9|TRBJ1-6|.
CASSPGSSYNSPLHF
TGTGCCAGCAGCCCTGGGAGCTCCTATAATTCACCCCTCCACTTT
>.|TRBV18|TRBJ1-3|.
CASSPPIRQRINSGNTIYF
TGTGCCAGCTCACCACCTATCCGACAGCGAATTAACTCTGGAAACACCATATATTTT
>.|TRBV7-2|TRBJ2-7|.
CASSQRRVNSYEQYF
TGTGCCAGCAGCCAGCGCAGGGTAAATTCCTACGAGCAGTACTTC
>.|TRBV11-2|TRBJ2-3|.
CASSLGVSAPGSTQYF
TGTGCCAGCAGCTTAGGGGTTAGCGCCCCCGGGAGTACGCAGTATTTT
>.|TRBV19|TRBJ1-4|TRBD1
CASTSTGTGPEKLFF
TGTGCCAGTACCTCAACCGGGACAGGGCCCGAAAAACTGTTTTTT
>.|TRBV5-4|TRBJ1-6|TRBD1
CASSSDRGPNSPLHF
TGTGCCAGCAGTTCGGACAGGGGTCCCAATTCACCCCTCCACTTT
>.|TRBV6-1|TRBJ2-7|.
CASSEASGTGMREQYF
TGTGCCAGCAGTGAAGCGTCCGGGACCGGCATGAGGGAGCAGTACTTC
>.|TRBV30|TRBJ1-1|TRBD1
CAWSVGTGNTEAFF
TGTGCCTGGAGTGTCGGGACAGGGAACACTGAAGCTTTCTTT
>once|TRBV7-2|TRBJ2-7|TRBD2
CASSRTSGYEQYF
TGTGCCAGCAGCCGGACTAGCGGATACGAGCAGTACTTC
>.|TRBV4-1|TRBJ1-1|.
CASSQAWGEVNTEAFF
TGCGCCAGCAGCCAAGCGTGGGGAGAGGTGAACACTGAAGCTTTCTTT
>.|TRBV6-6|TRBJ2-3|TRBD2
CASSYGAGVPTDTQYF
TGTGCCAGCAGTTACGGCGCGGGAGTTCCCACAGATACGCAGTATTTT
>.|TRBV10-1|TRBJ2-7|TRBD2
CASSDSGRAYEQYF
TGCGCCAGCAGTGATAGCGGGAGGGCCTACGAGCAGTACTTC
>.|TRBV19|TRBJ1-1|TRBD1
CASSRQGMNTEAFF
TGTGCCAGTAGCCGACAGGGTATGAACACTGAAGCTTTCTTT
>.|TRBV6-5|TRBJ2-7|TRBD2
CASSYSASGTYEQYF
TGTGCCAGCAGTTACTCGGCTAGCGGTACTTACGAGCAGTACTTC
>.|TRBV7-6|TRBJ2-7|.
CASSPTPRRFNEQYF
TGTGCCAGCAGCCCAACCCCGCGGAGGTTCAACGAGCAGTACTTC
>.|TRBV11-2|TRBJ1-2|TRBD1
CASAGEGDRAFRGYTF
TGTGCCAGCGCGGGCGAGGGGGACAGGGCTTTTCGGGGCTACACCTTC
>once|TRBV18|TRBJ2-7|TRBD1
CASSPPRYLQGSYEQYF
TGTGCCAGCTCACCACCACGGTACCTACAGGGGTCCTACGAGCAGTACTTC
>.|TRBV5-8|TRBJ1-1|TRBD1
CASSPGQGHPSTEAFF
TGTGCCAGCAGCCCGGGACAGGGTCATCCGAGTACTGAAGCTTTCTTT
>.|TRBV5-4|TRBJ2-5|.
CASSSGGWREETQYF
TGTGCCAGCAGCTCCGGAGGGTGGCGGGAAGAGACCCAGTACTTC
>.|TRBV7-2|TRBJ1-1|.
CASTANPSWGTEAFF
TGTGCCAGCACCGCTAACCCTTCTTGGGGCACTGAAGCTTTCTTT
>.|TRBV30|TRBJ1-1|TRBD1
CAWRGRGTMNTEAFF
TGTGCCTGGAGGGGCAGGGGGACAATGAACACTGAAGCTTTCTTT
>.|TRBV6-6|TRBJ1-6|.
CASSPPGGSGRNSPLHF
TGTGCCAGCAGTCCTCCGGGGGGCTCGGGCCGAAATTCACCCCTCCACTTT